These 22 T cell receptor beta chains were all obtained from the same sample, sequenced in a study of human T cells and chemical hapten exposure. Time point given: pre-sensitization, week 0. The treatment: therapeutic diphenylcyclopropenone sensitization with weekly scalp DPC. TCRdb ran MiXCR on the RACE reads and lists one entry per CDR3 protein. The sample comprises 80,000 to 100,000 distinct CDR3 sequences, 9.5% to 14% of which are singletons, and around 3.1% rests with the top ten. Sample: whole blood, taken in connection with sensitization to the hapten diphenylcyclopropenone (DPC). The receptor source for this set is a woman aged 55-70 years with alopecia areata. Some clones in this sample may be carry-over from other donors' samples.

This chain uses TRBV19 with TRBJ2-7; TRBD2 aligns across 12 bases. There are 15 residues in the CDR3. Germline CDR1 and CDR2: LNHDA and SQIVND (reference sequence). The V gene end was trimmed by 8 bases and the J gene end by 3 bases; junction bases not matched to a gene: 8. Here the CDR3 reads CASRLAGAELYEQYF. The CDR3 DNA reads as TGTGCCAGTCGACTAGCGGGGGCCGAGCTCTACGAGCAGTACTTC. The full variable domain, with the rest looked up from reference TRBV19 and TRBJ2-7, is DGGITQSPKYLFRKEGQNVTLSCEQNLNHDAMYWYRQDPGQGLRLIYYSQIVNDFQKGDIAEGYSVSREKKESFPLTVTSAQKNPTAFYLCASRLAGAELYEQYFGPGTRLTVT.

V is TRBV14 and J is TRBJ1-6; D may be TRBD1 (6 bases). V lost 1 base, J lost 6 bases, and 7 bases lay in between. Looked up from germline, CDR1 is SGHDN and CDR2 is FVKESK. The CDR3 loop spans 14 amino acids. The CDR3 here is CASSQVRGNSPLHF. The CDR3, as DNA: TGTGCCAGCAGCCAAGTCAGGGGTAATTCACCCCTCCACTTT.

This clonotype was seen only a few times. J is TRBJ2-1 and V is TRBV18; the D gene could be TRBD1 or TRBD2 (6 bases each). With 1 base removed from V and 0 bases from J, the gap between germline ends came to 13 bases. Per germline, CDR1 KGHSH and CDR2 LQKENI. The CDR3 runs to 17 residues. The CDR3 sequence is CASSPLEGDLSYNEQFF. The CDR3 DNA reads TGTGCCAGCTCACCACTGGAGGGGGACCTCTCCTACAATGAGCAGTTCTTC.

The rearrangement joins TRBV2 to TRBJ2-7, with a possible D match to TRBD2 (6 bases). The CDR3 is made up of 13 amino acids. V was shortened by 6 bases and J by 2 bases, with 11 bases between the two germline ends. Per germline, CDR1 SNHLY and CDR2 FYNNEI. CDR3 in DNA: TGTGCCAGCAGCCGGGACTGGACCTACGAGCAGTACTTC. It yields the protein CASSRDWTYEQYF.

This clonotype showed up just a few times. V is TRBV13 and J is TRBJ2-3; D ambiguous. The germline V gene has CDR1 PRHDT and CDR2 FYEKMQ (reference sequence). The V end lost 5 bases, the J end lost 4 bases, and 13 bases lay between the germline ends. The CDR3 covers 14 residues. The CDR3 sequence: CASSLRQIADTQYF. CDR3 nucleotides: TGTGCCAGCAGCCTAAGACAAATTGCAGATACGCAGTATTTT.

This chain uses TRBV29-1 with TRBJ1-1; D is undetermined. Germline V gene data show CDR1 as SQVTM and CDR2 as ANQGSEA. The CDR3 runs 14 residues. Between the trimmed V and J ends, which lost 1 base and 1 base, there was a span of 10 bases. CDR3 sequence: CSVEGGIGNTEAFF. The CDR3, as DNA: TGCAGCGTTGAAGGGGGAATAGGGAACACTGAAGCTTTCTTT.

This clonotype has a count of ten or more. The chain uses TRBV7-3 and TRBJ2-7; the match to TRBD1 covers 10 bases. Germline assignment: CDR1 SGHTA and CDR2 FQGTGA. This CDR3 spans 15 amino acids. Trimming at V came to 1 base and at J to 2 bases, leaving 2 bases not matched to a gene. The CDR3 coding sequence is TGTGCCAGCAGCTTAAATGGACAGGGGGCCTACGAGCAGTACTTC. Amino acid sequence: CASSLNGQGAYEQYF. The full variable domain, in which reference TRBV7-3 and TRBJ2-7 provide the parts outside the CDR3, is GAGVSQTPSNKVTEKGKYVELRCDPISGHTALYWYRQSLGQGPEFLIYFQGTGAADDSGLPNDRFFAVRPEGSVSTLKIQRTERGDSAVYLCASSLNGQGAYEQYFGPGTRLTVT.

Only a few counts were recorded for this clonotype. J is TRBJ2-1 and V is TRBV7-9; D may be TRBD2 (7 bases). V was pared by 5 bases and J by 5 bases, with 16 bases between. The CDR3 covers 15 residues. Germline values: CDR1 SEHNR, CDR2 FQNEAQ (reference sequence). The CDR3 region is CASSILQGGHNEQFF. CDR3 nucleotides: TGTGCCAGCAGCATTCTACAGGGAGGGCACAATGAGCAGTTCTTC.

The chain combines TRBV6-1 with TRBJ2-7; 8 bases map to TRBD2. Looked up from germline, CDR1 is MNHNS and CDR2 is SASEGT. J lost 1 base, V lost 6 bases, and 23 bases had no gene match. This CDR3 is 20 amino acids long. The chain's CDR3 is CASSPPLLAALLNVSYEQYF. The CDR3 coding sequence is TGTGCCAGCAGCCCCCCATTACTAGCGGCCTTACTAAACGTATCCTACGAGCAGTACTTC.

This clonotype has at least ten counts. This sequence joins TRBV7-9 and TRBJ2-1; the D is unclear. This CDR3 is 15 amino acids long. The V gene lost 4 bases and the J gene lost 4 bases, with 14 bases spanning the gap. The V gene's germline CDR1 is SEHNR and CDR2 FQNEAQ (reference sequence). CDR3 bases: TGTGCCAGCAGCTCCGGTAATTCCTATTACAATGAGCAGTTCTTC. Protein product: CASSSGNSYYNEQFF.

This clonotype was found a few times. V gene TRBV5-6 combines with J gene TRBJ1-2; maybe TRBD1 (5 bases). Germline CDR1 is SGHDT and CDR2 is YYEEEE. The germline V and J ends were trimmed by 7 bases and 4 bases, with 17 bases remaining between them. This CDR3 is 14 amino acids long. Here the CDR3 reads CASQNRPRLYGYTF. Here the CDR3 DNA reads TGTGCCAGCCAAAACAGGCCACGGCTCTATGGCTACACCTTC.

This clonotype was recorded many times. V and J are TRBV7-3 and TRBJ2-1, with 13 bases identical to TRBD2. The length of the CDR3 is 17 residues. Germline CDR1 is SGHTA and CDR2 is FQGTGA. Trimming removed 5 bases from V and 5 bases from J; junction bases left unmatched: 9. CDR3 sequence reads: CASSPGLAGDRDNEQFF. In DNA, the CDR3 is TGTGCCAGCAGCCCTGGACTAGCGGGGGACCGGGACAATGAGCAGTTCTTC.

This clonotype was seen a handful of times. This chain connects TRBV6-2 or TRBV6-3 to TRBJ1-2, with no clear D. This CDR3 spans 14 amino acids. The germline V gene has CDR1 MNHEY and CDR2 SVGEGT. V dropped 0 bases and J dropped 5 bases, with 10 bases sitting between them. The DNA of the CDR3 is TGTGCCAGCAGTTACTCCGGCAGAAATTATGGCTACACCTTC. Translated: CASSYSGRNYGYTF.

This sequence joins TRBV20-1 and TRBJ1-1, with D possibly matching TRBD1 (6 bases). Germline V gene sequence: CDR1 DFQATT, CDR2 SNEGSKA (reference sequence). CDR3 length equals 13 residues. Trimming took off 4 bases at V and 3 bases at J, with 12 bases between the two ends. CDR3 sequence reads: CSANRDMDTEAFF. The CDR3 DNA is TGCAGTGCTAATCGGGACATGGACACTGAAGCTTTCTTT.

This clonotype turned up a few times. The CDR3 bases are TGTGCCAGCGGGGATTCCTACGAGCAGTACTTC. Amino acids: CASGDSYEQYF. The V and J genes are TRBV11-2 and TRBJ2-7; the D is unclear. Germline assignment: CDR1 SGHAT and CDR2 FQNNGV. The CDR3 covers 11 residues. The V end lost 8 bases, the J end lost 1 base, and 6 bases lay between the germline ends. The whole variable domain, remainder taken from reference TRBV11-2 and TRBJ2-7, is EAGVAQSPRYKIIEKRQSVAFWCNPISGHATLYWYQQILGQGPKLLIQFQNNGVVDDSQLPKDRFSAERLKGVDSTLKIQPAKLEDSAVYLCASGDSYEQYFGPGTRLTVT.

A few counts support this clonotype. This chain links TRBV7-2 with TRBJ2-7, with unresolved D. This CDR3 has 14 residues. V lost 1 base, J lost 0 bases, and 7 bases lay in between. Per germline, CDR1 SGHTA and CDR2 FQGNSA. The CDR3 loop reads CASSLDPSSYEQYF. In nucleotides, the CDR3 is TGTGCCAGCAGCTTAGACCCCAGCTCCTACGAGCAGTACTTC.

The chain carries TRBV5-1 and TRBJ2-3; no definite D call. CDR1 SGHRS and CDR2 YFSETQ come from the germline V gene. Between the trimmed V and J ends, which lost 1 base and 0 bases, there was a span of 9 bases. The CDR3 is 15 amino acids. CDR3 bases: TGCGCCAGCAGCTTGATGGGGTGGAGCACAGATACGCAGTATTTT. Its protein product is CASSLMGWSTDTQYF.

This clonotype was recorded at least ten times. V gene TRBV30 combines with J gene TRBJ2-5; TRBD1 is a possible D gene (6 bases). The V end lost 0 bases, the J end lost 3 bases, and 11 bases lay between the germline ends. The CDR3 loop spans 14 amino acids. The germline CDR1 and CDR2 sequences are GTSNPN and SVGIG (reference sequence). In nucleotides, the CDR3 is TGTGCCTGGAGTGTACATTACAGGGAAGAGACCCAGTACTTC. This translates into CAWSVHYREETQYF.

V usage is TRBV2 and J usage is TRBJ1-2, with unresolved D. The germline V gene encodes CDR1 SNHLY and CDR2 FYNNEI. Trimming stripped 3 bases from V and 2 bases from J, with 13 bases between. The CDR3 has 15 residues. Written as DNA, the CDR3 is TGTGCCAGCAGTGATAGGGCTCTGGGGAACTATGGCTACACCTTC. Protein product: CASSDRALGNYGYTF. The complete variable domain, with remaining parts taken from reference TRBV2 and TRBJ1-2, reads EPEVTQTPSHQVTQMGQEVILRCVPISNHLYFYWYRQILGQKVEFLVSFYNNEISEKSEIFDDQFSVERPDGSNFTLKIRSTKLEDSAMYFCASSDRALGNYGYTFGSGTRLTVV.

This chain joins TRBV7-6 and TRBJ2-1; weak D call: TRBD2 (6 bases). The V gene's germline CDR1 is SGHVS and CDR2 FNYEAQ. The CDR3 spans 17 residues. V was cut by 5 bases and J by 7 bases, with 24 bases left in between. CDR3 coding DNA: TGTGCCAGCAGCCCTTCCTTGGGCGCTAGCGTGGGAAATGAGCAGTTCTTC. Amino acids: CASSPSLGASVGNEQFF.

The table lists this clonotype with a few counts. V gene TRBV25-1 combines with J gene TRBJ1-3, with unresolved D. There are 13 residues in the CDR3. The V gene lost 2 bases and the J gene lost 7 bases, with 9 bases spanning the gap. CDR1 is MGHDK and CDR2 is SYGVNS in the germline V gene. The CDR3 DNA reads TGTGCCAGCAGTGAAGTTAATGGGAACACCATATATTTT. This translates into CASSEVNGNTIYF.

In this sample, this clonotype turned up a few times. The chain couples TRBV6-2 or TRBV6-3 to TRBJ2-5; D unresolved. Germline CDR1 MNHEY, CDR2 SVGEGT. V was pared by 5 bases and J by 2 bases, with 3 bases between. This CDR3 is 11 amino acids long. CDR3 nucleotides: TGTGCCAGCAGTATGCAAGAGACCCAGTACTTC. Translating gives CASSMQETQYF.